This TCR beta chain was captured by sequencing in a study of vaccination effects on CD4 cells after COVID-19. Assay: immunoSEQ multiplex PCR; the TCRdb copy retains only in-frame clones and omits some. Of some 22,000 clones in the sample, 73% were seen once. V gave up 7 bases and J gave up 9 bases; unmatched junction bases: 8. This CDR3 is built from 12 residues. Concerning this clone: Its antigen is not identified.

Before any sequencing was done, the ViraFEST assay used viral peptide pools to expand antigen-specific CD4+ T cells. Culture proceeded for more than nine days, and CD4+ T cells were then isolated. The vaccine recipients had no prior SARS-CoV-2 infection, with negative nucleocapsid antibodies. This TCR came from a human donor who received a COVID-19 vaccine. The V call is TRBV12-3 or TRBV12-4, the J call TRBJ1-2, with 7 bases aligning to TRBD1. The material was CD4+ T cells from PBMCs cultured with SARS-CoV-2 spike peptides, obtained before COVID-19 vaccination. Here the CDR3 reads CASTGQGERYTF. The CDR3 coding sequence is TGTGCCAGCACGGGGCAGGGGGAGCGCTACACCTTC.